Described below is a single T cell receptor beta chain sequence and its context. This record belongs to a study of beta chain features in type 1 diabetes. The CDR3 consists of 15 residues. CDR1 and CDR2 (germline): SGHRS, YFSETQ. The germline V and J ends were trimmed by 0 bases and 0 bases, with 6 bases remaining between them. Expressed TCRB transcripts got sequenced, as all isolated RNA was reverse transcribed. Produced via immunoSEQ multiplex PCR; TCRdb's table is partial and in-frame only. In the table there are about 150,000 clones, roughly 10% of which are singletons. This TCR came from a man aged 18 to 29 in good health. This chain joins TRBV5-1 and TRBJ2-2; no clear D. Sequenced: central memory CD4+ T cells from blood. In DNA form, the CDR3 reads TGCGCCAGCAGCTTGGCCCAATCGAACACCGGGGAGCTGTTTTTT. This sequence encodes CASSLAQSNTGELFF.